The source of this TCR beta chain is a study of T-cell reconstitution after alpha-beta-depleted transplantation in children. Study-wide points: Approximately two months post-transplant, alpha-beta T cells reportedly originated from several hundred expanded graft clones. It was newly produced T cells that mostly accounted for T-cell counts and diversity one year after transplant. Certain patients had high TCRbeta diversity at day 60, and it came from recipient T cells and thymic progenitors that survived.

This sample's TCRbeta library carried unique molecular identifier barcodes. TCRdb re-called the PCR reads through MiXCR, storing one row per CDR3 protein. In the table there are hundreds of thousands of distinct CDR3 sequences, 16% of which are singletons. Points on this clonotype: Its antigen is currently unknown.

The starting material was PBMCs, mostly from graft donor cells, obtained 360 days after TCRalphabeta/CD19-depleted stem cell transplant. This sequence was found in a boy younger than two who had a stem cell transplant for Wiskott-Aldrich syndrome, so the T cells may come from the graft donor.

The CDR3 loop reads CASSQAWSPVAYEQYF. As DNA, the CDR3 is TGTGCCAGCAGCCAAGCTTGGTCCCCGGTAGCGTACGAGCAGTACTTC. The chain combines TRBV3-1 with TRBJ2-7; D may be TRBD2 (5 bases). The CDR3 is 16 residues long. The germline V gene has CDR1 LGHDT and CDR2 YNNKEL (reference sequence). V was shortened by 1 base and J by 4 bases, with 17 bases between the two germline ends.